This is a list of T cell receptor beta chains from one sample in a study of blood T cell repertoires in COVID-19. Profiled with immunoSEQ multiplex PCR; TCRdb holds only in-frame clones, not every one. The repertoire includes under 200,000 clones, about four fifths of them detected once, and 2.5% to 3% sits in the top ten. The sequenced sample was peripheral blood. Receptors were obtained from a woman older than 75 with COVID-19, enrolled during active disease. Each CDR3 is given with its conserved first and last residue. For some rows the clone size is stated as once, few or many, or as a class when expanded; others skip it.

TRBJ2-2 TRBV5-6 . CASSLRDRVLNTGELFF
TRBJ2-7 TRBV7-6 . CASSVSGSPTYEQYF
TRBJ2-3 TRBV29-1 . CSGLGGDTQYF
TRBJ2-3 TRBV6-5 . CASSTGTATDTQYF
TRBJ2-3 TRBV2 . CASSRVLANTQYF
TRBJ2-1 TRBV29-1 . CSVEGGRSLFF
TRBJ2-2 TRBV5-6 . CASSDRTGWHTGELFF
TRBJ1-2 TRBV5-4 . CASSLGGQGQVGYTF
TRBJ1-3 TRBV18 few CASSRDRGNSGNTIYF
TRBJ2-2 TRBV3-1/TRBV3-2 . CASSPTGGGYRELFF
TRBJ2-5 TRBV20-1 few CSASNYQETQYF
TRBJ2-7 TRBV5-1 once CASSLYWGSSISYEQYF
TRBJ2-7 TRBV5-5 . CASSLVAGGPYEQYF
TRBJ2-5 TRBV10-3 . CAISDLAGSTQYF
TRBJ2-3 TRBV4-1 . CASSQEIGRRGRGDTQYF
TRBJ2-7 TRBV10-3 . CAISARLAGPYEQYF
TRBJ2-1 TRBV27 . CASTAPGLGYNEQFF
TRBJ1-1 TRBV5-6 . CASSGVRQGNTEAFF
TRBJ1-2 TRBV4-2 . CASSQVQNAQARYTF
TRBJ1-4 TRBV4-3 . CASSPQGAGEKLFF
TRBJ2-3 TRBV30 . CAWSVRRAGTDTQYF
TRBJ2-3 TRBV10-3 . CAIRVGGAFSTDTQYF
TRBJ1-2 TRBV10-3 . CAISESPGGLGGYTF
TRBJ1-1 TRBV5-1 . CASSRGGSAEAFF
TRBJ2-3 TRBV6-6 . CASIQAGALSTDTQYF
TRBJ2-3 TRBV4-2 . CASSQRLAGGTDTQYF
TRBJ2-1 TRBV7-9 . CASSDHRGGDEQFF
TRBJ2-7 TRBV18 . CASSPSTSGTHEQYF
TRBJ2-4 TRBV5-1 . CASSDVGQGQNIQYF
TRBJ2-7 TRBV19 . CASSTGLAGEGEQYF
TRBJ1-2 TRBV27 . CASSLGDRGGYTF
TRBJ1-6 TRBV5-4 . CASSFRDINSPLHF
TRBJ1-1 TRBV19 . CASSGLLNTEAFF
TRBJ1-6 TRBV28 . CASSHPRGRNSPLHF
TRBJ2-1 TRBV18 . CASSSGLAGREQFF
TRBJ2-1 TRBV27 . CASSPSRARTYNEQFF
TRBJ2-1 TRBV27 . CASSLNTYNEQFF
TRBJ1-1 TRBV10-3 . CATRQGRDTEAFF
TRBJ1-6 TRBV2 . CASSGTGGSNSPLHF
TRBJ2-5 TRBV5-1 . CASSVLVGETQYF
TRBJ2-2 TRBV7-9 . CASSLNGGRTGELFF
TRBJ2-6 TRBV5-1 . CASRKDLAGANVLTF
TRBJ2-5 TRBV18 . CASSPYLQGAVGETQYF
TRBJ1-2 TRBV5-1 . CASSSGDRTYYGYTF
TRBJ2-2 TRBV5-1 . CASSLSTGLAGELFF
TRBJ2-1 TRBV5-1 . CASYIGTSESEQFF
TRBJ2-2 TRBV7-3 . CASTAIANTGELFF
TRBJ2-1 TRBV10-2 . CASSESPHGLARGGNEQFF
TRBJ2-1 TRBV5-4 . CASSSLYNEQFF
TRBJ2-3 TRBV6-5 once CASSRGWTDTQYF
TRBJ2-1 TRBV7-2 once CASSFGLYNEQFF
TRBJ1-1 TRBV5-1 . CASSDPGGAEAFF
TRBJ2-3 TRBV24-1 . CATSDLFGGTDTQYF
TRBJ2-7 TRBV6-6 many CASRAPGQAAREQYF
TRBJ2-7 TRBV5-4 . CASSLDFQGAHEQYF
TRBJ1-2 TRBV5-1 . CASSLDREGYTF
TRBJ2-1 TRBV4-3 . CASSLRPGLAFNEQFF
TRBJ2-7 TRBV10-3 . CAIRAGTGGEQYF
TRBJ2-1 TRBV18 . CASSPQGQGGNEQFF